This record concerns one TCR beta chain sequence. Its antigen is not known. Just one base apart from a much larger clone, this may be a read error. This sample is part of a study of blood T cells in healthy people across ages. Sample-barcoded 5' priming and a J-beta primer mix drove a second PCR of roughly 7 to 11 cycles. Via MiXCR, TCRdb re-called the 5' RACE reads, giving one row per CDR3 protein. The sample contains about 540,000 distinct CDR3 sequences, approximately 25% of which appear only once. Regarding the study as a whole: Diversity figures derived from one million T cells were judged to underestimate the true value.

V was clipped by 5 bases and J by 0 bases, with 8 bases between them. The CDR3 is 14 amino acids. The germline gives CDR1 MGHDK, CDR2 SYGVNS. These data also formed part of another study, on T cells of mothers and their children.

The source is a boy aged 10-17 years in good health. The J gene is TRBJ2-1, the V gene TRBV25-1; D not certain. The material sequenced was blood. In DNA, the CDR3 is TGTGCCAGCAGTACTCTGAGCTCCTACAATGAGCAGTTCTTC. Amino acid sequence: CASSTLSSYNEQFF.